Shown below are 30 T cell receptor beta chains from a single sample sequenced in a study of shared clonotypes between healthy human individuals. Clones were read by immunoSEQ multiplex PCR, and TCRdb kept only the in-frame ones, dropping some. The repertoire holds 600,000 to 750,000 clones, with approximately 75% as singletons. What was sequenced was memory CD4+ T cells sorted from blood. Sample subset: CD45RA-negative fraction. The receptors here all came from a woman in her 30s in good health.

The CDR3 nucleotides read TGTGCCAGCAGCCCTTATCAACACATTGAAGCTTTCTTT. The encoded protein is CASSPYQHIEAFF. This chain connects TRBV11-3 to TRBJ1-1, with D unresolved. This CDR3 has 13 residues. Germline V gene sequence: CDR1 SGHNT, CDR2 YENEEA. The V and J ends lost 5 bases and 7 bases respectively, with 14 bases between them.

The chain joins TRBV6-1 to TRBJ2-7; D gene unclear. Germline CDR1 is MNHNS and CDR2 is SASEGT. This CDR3 comprises 13 residues. Trimming took off 4 bases at V and 4 bases at J, with 11 bases between the two ends. CDR3 amino acids: CASSVGNQYEQYF. Here the CDR3 DNA reads TGTGCCAGCAGTGTGGGTAATCAGTACGAGCAGTACTTC.

The J gene is TRBJ1-4, the V gene TRBV25-1, with TRBD1 matching 10 bases. CDR1 and CDR2 (germline): MGHDK, SYGVNS. The CDR3 has 15 residues. V lost 4 bases to trimming and J lost 8 bases; unmatched junction nucleotides: 7. The CDR3 sequence is CASSALPGQGEKLFF. DNA of the CDR3: TGTGCCAGCAGTGCGTTACCGGGACAGGGGGAAAAACTGTTTTTT.

The gene calls are TRBV19 and TRBJ2-1; D could derive from TRBD1 or TRBD2 (5 bases each). V lost 5 bases and J 15 bases, leaving 23 bases between the germline ends. Germline loops: CDR1 LNHDA, CDR2 SQIVND (reference sequence). The CDR3 is 14 residues long. The CDR3 DNA follows: TGTGCCAGTAGTCCTGGAGTGAGGGCAGGGCCCCCGTTCTTC. Protein product: CASSPGVRAGPPFF.

J is TRBJ2-3 and V is TRBV10-2; unclear D gene. The V end lost 0 bases, the J end lost 4 bases, and 11 bases lay between the germline ends. CDR1 and CDR2 (germline): WSHSY, SAAADI. This CDR3 is 15 amino acids long. The CDR3 coding sequence is TGCGCCAGCAGTGAGTCGTCGGTTAGTCCAGATACGCAGTATTTT. Its translation: CASSESSVSPDTQYF.

This chain's CDR3 is CASRSGHSDNQPQHF. CDR3 nucleotides: TGTGCCAGCCGTTCGGGGCACTCGGACAATCAGCCCCAGCATTTT. This sequence joins TRBV2 and TRBJ1-5, with D possibly being TRBD1 (5 bases). Germline CDR1 is SNHLY and CDR2 is FYNNEI. CDR3 length equals 15 residues. V gave up 8 bases and J gave up 3 bases, with 17 bases separating them. The full variable domain, rest sourced from reference TRBV2 and TRBJ1-5, is EPEVTQTPSHQVTQMGQEVILRCVPISNHLYFYWYRQILGQKVEFLVSFYNNEISEKSEIFDDQFSVERPDGSNFTLKIRSTKLEDSAMYFCASRSGHSDNQPQHFGDGTRLSIL.

The V call is TRBV2, the J call TRBJ2-1; 7 nucleotides line up with TRBD2. The V segment lost 5 bases and the J segment 4 bases; nucleotides outside the gene matches: 11. From germline, CDR1 is SNHLY and CDR2 FYNNEI. CDR3 length: 16 amino acids. Written as DNA, the CDR3 is TGTGCCAGCAGTAGATCGGGGGGTGACCCATACAATGAGCAGTTCTTC. This codes for CASSRSGGDPYNEQFF.

The chain joins TRBV19 to TRBJ2-3, with 7 bases aligning to TRBD2. Germline V gene lookup returns CDR1 LNHDA and CDR2 SQIVND (reference sequence). V dropped 3 bases and J dropped 5; count of bases not matched to a gene: 5. The CDR3 consists of 14 residues. The CDR3 here is CASSIRGREDTQYF. DNA of the CDR3: TGTGCCAGTAGTATCCGCGGGAGAGAAGATACGCAGTATTTT.

The rearrangement uses TRBV11-2 and TRBJ2-1; D is uncertain. The germline V gene encodes CDR1 SGHAT and CDR2 FQNNGV. This CDR3 region has 13 residues. V lost 1 base and J 5 bases, leaving 6 bases between the germline ends. The CDR3 coding sequence is TGTGCCAGCAGCTTAGGTCACAACAATGAGCAGTTCTTC. This encodes CASSLGHNNEQFF.

There are a few counts of this clone. This chain connects TRBV7-2 to TRBJ1-2, with a tentative D call TRBD1 (5 bases). The germline V gene has CDR1 SGHTA and CDR2 FQGNSA. V dropped 5 bases and J dropped 8 bases, with 21 bases sitting between them. The CDR3 extends over 15 amino acids. This CDR3 is CASSGGGTGSQGYTF. The CDR3 DNA reads TGTGCCAGCAGCGGGGGAGGGACGGGGAGTCAGGGCTACACCTTC.

With respect to this clone: Other DNA sequences within the sample encode an identical CDR3. The chain joins TRBV7-2 to TRBJ2-5, with D maybe TRBD1 (5 bases). CDR1 is SGHTA and CDR2 is FQGNSA in the germline V gene. The CDR3 totals 14 residues. V shed 0 bases and J shed 5 bases, with 10 bases lying between them. Here the CDR3 DNA reads TGTGCCAGCAGCTTAGCAGGGGCAGGGGAGACCCAGTACTTC. It is translated as CASSLAGAGETQYF.

The chain couples TRBV7-9 to TRBJ2-5, with 9 bases lining up with TRBD2. The CDR3 is made up of 15 amino acids. V was clipped by 1 base and J by 4 bases; unmatched bases: 4. From germline, CDR1 is SEHNR and CDR2 FQNEAQ (reference sequence). The DNA of the CDR3 is TGTGCCAGCAGCTTAGGAGGGGGACTAGCAGAGACCCAGTACTTC. This encodes CASSLGGGLAETQYF. Using reference TRBV7-9 and TRBJ2-5 for the parts outside the CDR3, the full variable domain is DTGVSQNPRHKITKRGQNVTFRCDPISEHNRLYWYRQTLGQGPEFLTYFQNEAQLEKSRLLSDRFSAERPKGSFSTLEIQRTEQGDSAMYLCASSLGGGLAETQYFGPGTRLLVL.

V and J are TRBV4-1 and TRBJ2-3; TRBD2 matches at 14 bases. The CDR3 has 17 residues. V was pared by 1 base and J by 9 bases, with 9 bases of the junction left unmatched. Germline CDR1 and CDR2: MGHRA and YSYEKL. CDR3 nucleotide sequence: TGCGCCAGCAGCCAAGGACGGGCTAGGACTAGCGGGAGGACGCAGTATTTT. Translation: CASSQGRARTSGRTQYF.

The gene calls are TRBV7-2 and TRBJ2-4, with 12 bases aligning to TRBD2. CDR1 and CDR2 from the germline V gene are SGHTA and FQGNSA. The CDR3 spans 15 residues. J was trimmed by 6 bases and V by 5 bases; bases with no gene match: 5. CDR3 in DNA: TGTGCCAGCAGCCCTAGCGGGAGGGGCGGAAACATTCAGTACTTC. Translated: CASSPSGRGGNIQYF.

This chain joins TRBV12-5 and TRBJ2-7; a possible D gene is TRBD2 (6 bases). This CDR3 is 12 amino acids long. The V and J ends lost 4 bases and 5 bases respectively, with 9 bases between them. Germline-derived CDR1 and CDR2 are LGHNT and FRNRAP. CDR3 residues: CASGSGTHEQYF. The DNA for the CDR3 is TGTGCTAGTGGTTCGGGGACTCACGAGCAGTACTTC.

The rearrangement joins TRBV6-5 to TRBJ2-3; TRBD2 aligns across 10 bases. CDR1 is MNHEY and CDR2 is SVGAGI in the germline V gene. V was clipped by 2 bases and J by 14 bases; unmatched bases: 16. The CDR3 is 16 amino acids. CDR3 loop: CASSYQAAGGPAVSYF. CDR3 DNA: TGTGCCAGCAGTTACCAAGCAGCGGGAGGGCCAGCTGTGTCGTATTTT.

The gene calls are TRBV9 and TRBJ1-1; D is uncertain. Looked up from germline, CDR1 is SGDLS and CDR2 is YYNGEE. Trimming took off 5 bases at V and 9 bases at J, with 17 bases between the two ends. This CDR3 has 13 amino acids. CDR3 DNA: TGTGCCAGCAGACCGTCGGGCCGTTCGAAAGCTTTCTTT. Its protein is CASRPSGRSKAFF.

The chain uses TRBV6-6 and TRBJ1-4; the D gene is possibly TRBD1 (5 bases). The CDR3 loop spans 16 amino acids. V shed 8 bases and J shed 0 bases, with 16 bases lying between them. Germline loops: CDR1 MNHNY, CDR2 SVGAGI (reference sequence). The CDR3 coding sequence is TGTGCCAGCCGAGACAGCTACAGAGCAACTAATGAAAAACTGTTTTTT. Translating gives CASRDSYRATNEKLFF.

V and J are TRBV5-8 and TRBJ2-6, with D perhaps TRBD2 (6 bases). Trimming took off 6 bases at V and 0 bases at J, with 13 bases between the two ends. The CDR3 sequence is 16 residues long. CDR1 is SGHTS and CDR2 is YDEGEE in the germline V gene. In DNA form, the CDR3 reads TGTGCCAGCAACCGATGGGACTTCTCTGGGGCCAACGTCCTGACTTTC. It translates to CASNRWDFSGANVLTF.

J is TRBJ2-5 and V is TRBV10-3; possible D gene TRBD2, 6 bases. The CDR3 is made up of 15 amino acids. The ends were cut back, 0 bases at V and 3 bases at J, with 11 bases in the middle. Germline CDR1 ENHRY, CDR2 SYGVKD. CDR3 sequence reads: CAISESVSGKETQYF. The CDR3 coding sequence is TGTGCCATCAGTGAGTCGGTTAGCGGCAAAGAGACCCAGTACTTC.

The genes are TRBV28 and TRBJ2-7; D possibly corresponds to TRBD1 (5 bases). The CDR3 loop spans 13 amino acids. CDR1 is MDHEN and CDR2 is SYDVKM in the germline V gene. Deletions cut 7 bases from V and 3 bases from J, with 13 bases between. The DNA of the CDR3 is TGTGCCAGCACTTCTACCAGGGTCTACGAGCAGTACTTC. This codes for CASTSTRVYEQYF.

Concerning this clone: This specimen includes other DNA sequences encoding the same CDR3. The CDR3 sequence: CASSLEAGNTIYF. DNA for the CDR3: TGCGCCAGCAGCTTGGAGGCTGGAAACACCATATATTTT. The J gene is TRBJ1-3, the V gene TRBV5-1; D unclear. V lost 0 bases and J 2 bases, leaving 3 bases between the germline ends. The CDR3 is 13 residues long. CDR1 SGHRS and CDR2 YFSETQ come from the germline V gene.

V usage is TRBV5-5 and J usage is TRBJ2-7; 8 positions match TRBD1. The V segment lost 0 bases and the J segment 4 bases; nucleotides outside the gene matches: 3. CDR3 length equals 14 residues. Germline CDR1 SGHKS, CDR2 YYEKEE (reference sequence). The CDR3 loop is CASSLGTGMYEQYF. The DNA for the CDR3 is TGTGCCAGCAGCTTGGGGACAGGGATGTACGAGCAGTACTTC.

This chain uses TRBV28 with TRBJ2-6; D is uncertain. The germline CDR1 and CDR2 sequences are MDHEN and SYDVKM. The germline V and J ends were trimmed by 6 bases and 1 base, with 4 bases remaining between them. CDR3 length: 13 amino acids. CDR3 amino acids: CASSPSGANVLTF. The CDR3 nucleotides are TGTGCCAGCAGCCCGTCTGGGGCCAACGTCCTGACTTTC.

The chain carries TRBV6-5 and TRBJ1-1, with a tentative D call TRBD1 (5 bases). V lost 5 bases and J lost 2, with 12 bases in between. CDR3 length equals 14 residues. Germline lookup yields CDR1 MNHEY and CDR2 SVGAGI. The CDR3 DNA sequence: TGTGCCAGCAGTACCTCAGGGTTTAACACTGAAGCTTTCTTT. Amino acids: CASSTSGFNTEAFF.

The chain carries TRBV11-2 and TRBJ1-3; D is undetermined. V gave up 1 base and J gave up 0 bases, with 10 bases separating them. The CDR3 is 16 amino acids. From germline, CDR1 is SGHAT and CDR2 FQNNGV. The CDR3, as DNA: TGTGCCAGCAGCTTAGGGAGTGGAAACTCTGGAAACACCATATATTTT. Translated: CASSLGSGNSGNTIYF.

This chain uses TRBV7-9 with TRBJ1-4; the match to TRBD1 covers 7 bases. CDR3 length: 13 residues. Trimming at V came to 11 bases and at J to 7 bases, leaving 10 bases not matched to a gene. CDR1 is SEHNR and CDR2 is FQNEAQ in the germline V gene (reference sequence). CDR3 residues: CAGGKQGTEKLFF. As DNA, the CDR3 is TGTGCCGGGGGGAAACAGGGGACTGAAAAACTGTTTTTT.

The chain carries TRBV2 and TRBJ2-3; D is undetermined. This CDR3 contains 14 residues. Trimming took off 7 bases at V and 5 bases at J, with 16 bases between the two ends. In germline, CDR1 is SNHLY, CDR2 FYNNEI. DNA for the CDR3: TGTGCCAGCACGGGCGGCAGGTGGATAGATACGCAGTATTTT. The encoded protein is CASTGGRWIDTQYF. The full variable domain, in which reference TRBV2 and TRBJ2-3 provide the parts outside the CDR3, is EPEVTQTPSHQVTQMGQEVILRCVPISNHLYFYWYRQILGQKVEFLVSFYNNEISEKSEIFDDQFSVERPDGSNFTLKIRSTKLEDSAMYFCASTGGRWIDTQYFGPGTRLTVL.

The rearrangement links TRBV27 to TRBJ2-1; D is possibly TRBD2 (5 bases). The CDR3 consists of 15 residues. V gave up 4 bases and J gave up 2 bases, with 12 bases separating them. The germline gives CDR1 MNHEY, CDR2 SMNVEV (reference sequence). The CDR3 here is CASSSDTGTYNEQFF. The CDR3 coding sequence is TGTGCCAGCAGTTCAGACACGGGGACCTACAATGAGCAGTTCTTC.

This clone has only a few counts. The J gene is TRBJ2-3, the V gene TRBV10-1, with D maybe TRBD2 (6 bases). This CDR3 has 14 residues. Germline V gene data show CDR1 as WNHNN and CDR2 as SYGVQD (reference sequence). The germline V and J ends were trimmed by 4 bases and 1 base, with 9 bases remaining between them. The CDR3 spells CASSGTGGTDTQYF. The CDR3 DNA is TGCGCCAGCAGTGGGACGGGAGGCACAGATACGCAGTATTTT.